This section outlines one T cell receptor beta chain sequence together with its context. Its antigen is not known. This table comes from immunoSEQ multiplex PCR, and its TCRdb copy is limited to in-frame clones, with some not included. The sample includes 50,000 or so clones, over 80% of them seen just once. CDR3 length equals 15 residues. V dropped 0 bases and J dropped 0 bases, with 7 bases sitting between them. Germline CDR1 reads SGHTS; CDR2 reads YDEGEE. The sample comes from a study of cytotoxic CD8 clonotypes in ibrutinib-treated CLL. Study-wide results and limits: Public clonotypes showed up rarely, and on treatment they shrank or held steady.

Cryopreserved PBMCs provided around 2 micrograms of genomic DNA for the TCR beta libraries. The chain couples TRBV5-8 to TRBJ1-5; D is ambiguous. Source: PBMCs, taken after 24 months of ibrutinib treatment. This receptor was taken from a human donor with chronic lymphocytic leukemia. The CDR3 DNA is TGTGCCAGCAGCTTGGCCGGGGATAGCAATCAGCCCCAGCATTTT. Translation: CASSLAGDSNQPQHF. Supplemented by reference TRBV5-8 and TRBJ1-5, the full variable domain reads EAGVTQSPTHLIKTRGQQATLRCSPISGHTSVYWYQQALGLGLQFLLWYDEGEERNRGNFPPRFSGRQFPNYSSELNVNALELEDSALYLCASSLAGDSNQPQHFGDGTRLSIL.